These T cell receptor beta chains were read from a single sample in a study of T-cell reconstitution after alpha-beta-depleted transplantation in children. Using its own MiXCR run on the PCR reads, TCRdb lists one record per CDR3 protein. The sample yields around 600,000 distinct CDR3 sequences, roughly 23% seen once. Sequenced here: PBMCs, mostly from graft donor cells, sampled 360 days after TCRalphabeta/CD19-depleted stem cell transplant. The receptors originated from a boy under two years old who had a stem cell transplant for acute myeloid leukemia, so the T cells may come from the graft donor. The CDR3 runs from the conserved cysteine through the conserved F or W. Fields, in order: V gene, D gene, clone size, J gene, CDR3 protein, CDR3 DNA. The D gene is left open where the match is weak. Rows may omit the clone size; those that give it use once, few, many or a size class.

V: TRBV29-1; D: TRBD1; size: many; J: TRBJ1-2; CDR3: CSAGDSDYGYTF; DNA: TGCAGCGCGGGGGACAGCGACTATGGCTACACCTTC
V: TRBV7-7; D: TRBD2; size: many; J: TRBJ2-3; CDR3: CASSDNGLAGGPHTQYF; DNA: TGTGCCAGCAGCGATAACGGACTAGCGGGGGGGCCGCATACGCAGTATTTT
V: TRBV7-9; D: -; size: few; J: TRBJ2-1; CDR3: CASSPYSSSYNEQFF; DNA: TGTGCCAGCAGCCCCTACAGCAGCTCCTACAATGAGCAGTTCTTC
V: TRBV24-1; D: TRBD2; size: many; J: TRBJ2-1; CDR3: CATSDLGLAGAYNEQFF; DNA: TGTGCCACCAGTGATTTGGGGCTAGCGGGGGCCTACAATGAGCAGTTCTTC
V: TRBV20-1; D: -; size: few; J: TRBJ2-6; CDR3: CSARDRRGSGANVLTF; DNA: TGCAGTGCTAGAGATAGAAGGGGGAGCGGGGCCAACGTCCTGACTTTC
V: TRBV7-2; D: -; size: few; J: TRBJ1-5; CDR3: CASSSAPGSSNNQPQHF; DNA: TGTGCCAGCAGCTCCGCGCCGGGTTCTTCTAACAATCAGCCCCAGCATTTT
V: TRBV12-3/TRBV12-4; D: -; size: -; J: TRBJ2-2; CDR3: CASSGWDDNTGELFF; DNA: TGTGCCAGCAGCGGGTGGGACGACAACACCGGGGAGCTGTTTTTT
V: TRBV6-1; D: -; size: -; J: TRBJ2-7; CDR3: CASRPQLSSYEQYF; DNA: TGTGCCAGCAGGCCACAGCTAAGCTCCTACGAGCAGTACTTC
V: TRBV7-8; D: -; size: few; J: TRBJ2-2; CDR3: CASSPRTMNTGELFF; DNA: TGTGCCAGCAGCCCCCGGACAATGAACACCGGGGAGCTGTTTTTT
V: TRBV11-3; D: -; size: many; J: TRBJ2-7; CDR3: CASSGGGSLSYEQYF; DNA: TGTGCCAGCAGCGGGGGAGGTTCCCTCTCCTACGAGCAGTACTTC
V: TRBV4-3; D: -; size: many; J: TRBJ2-7; CDR3: CASSQGVDYEQYF; DNA: TGCGCCAGCAGCCAGGGGGTAGACTACGAGCAGTACTTC
V: TRBV20-1; D: -; size: few; J: TRBJ1-6; CDR3: CSARDAPLIHNSPLHF; DNA: TGCAGTGCTAGAGATGCACCCCTTATACATAATTCACCCCTCCACTTT
V: TRBV7-2; D: -; size: -; J: TRBJ2-1; CDR3: CASSQMALALVDEQFF; DNA: TGTGCCAGCAGCCAGATGGCCCTAGCCCTTGTAGATGAGCAGTTCTTC
V: TRBV5-1; D: TRBD1; size: few; J: TRBJ1-3; CDR3: CASSPPGTDPNSGNTIYF; DNA: TGCGCCAGCAGCCCTCCCGGGACAGACCCGAACTCTGGAAACACCATATATTTT
V: TRBV18; D: TRBD1; size: -; J: TRBJ1-1; CDR3: CASFPDRESAEAFF; DNA: TGTGCCAGCTTCCCGGACAGGGAGAGTGCTGAAGCTTTCTTT
V: TRBV9; D: TRBD2; size: -; J: TRBJ2-7; CDR3: CASSRAGGRYEQYF; DNA: TGTGCCAGCAGCCGCGCGGGGGGCCGATACGAGCAGTACTTC
V: TRBV29-1; D: TRBD2; size: many; J: TRBJ2-1; CDR3: CSVESGGVSYNEQFF; DNA: TGCAGCGTTGAAAGCGGGGGGGTCTCCTACAATGAGCAGTTCTTC
V: TRBV20-1; D: -; size: few; J: TRBJ2-4; CDR3: CSASGRATKNIQYF; DNA: TGCAGTGCTAGTGGCAGGGCGACCAAAAACATTCAGTACTTC
V: TRBV10-3; D: TRBD2; size: few; J: TRBJ2-2; CDR3: CAISDPPGLAGAGELFF; DNA: TGTGCCATCAGTGACCCCCCGGGACTAGCGGGGGCCGGGGAGCTGTTTTTT